This is a list of T cell receptor beta chains from one sample in a study of cytomegalovirus exposure and HLA in healthy donors. Here immunoSEQ multiplex PCR was the method, and the copy in TCRdb shows in-frame clones only, minus some. The sample records about 170,000 clones, 65% to 90% being singletons. Material: PBMCs. The receptor set was obtained from a male donor in good health and CMV-seronegative. CDR3s include the opening cysteine and the closing phenylalanine or tryptophan. A D gene is named only where the DNA matches it firmly. The size of a clone is reported for some rows only, either as once, few or many, or as a class for expanded clones.

d_call j_call clone_size v_call cdr3_aa cdr3_nt
TRBD1 TRBJ2-7 - TRBV5-1 CASSGGQGYEQYF TGCGCCAGCAGCGGAGGACAGGGCTACGAGCAGTACTTC
- TRBJ1-1 - TRBV2 CASSEDRNTEAFF TGTGCCAGCAGTGAAGACAGGAACACTGAAGCTTTCTTT
TRBD2 TRBJ2-1 - TRBV4-2 CASSQGPTRLAEDNEQFF TGTGCCAGCAGCCAAGGTCCGACGCGCCTAGCGGAGGACAATGAGCAGTTCTTC
- TRBJ2-3 - TRBV11-2 CASSPGMVGADTQYF TGTGCCAGCAGCCCTGGTATGGTCGGGGCAGATACGCAGTATTTT
- TRBJ1-4 - TRBV4-3 CASSPGQPTNEKLFF TGCGCCAGCAGCCCAGGACAGCCAACTAATGAAAAACTGTTTTTT
- TRBJ1-1 - TRBV7-9 CASNTPHLGSAEAFF TGTGCCAGCAACACCCCCCATTTGGGGAGCGCTGAAGCTTTCTTT
- TRBJ2-3 - TRBV6-5 CASSYRRDTPDTQYF TGTGCCAGCAGTTACCGCAGGGATACCCCAGATACGCAGTATTTT
TRBD2 TRBJ2-3 once TRBV5-1 CASSLFSGGLIDTQYF TGCGCCAGCAGCTTGTTTAGCGGGGGGCTCATAGATACGCAGTATTTT
- TRBJ1-2 - TRBV30 CAESGGNYGYTF TGTGCCGAATCGGGGGGGAACTATGGCTACACCTTC
- TRBJ2-2 - TRBV5-4 CASSPYRATNTGELFF TGTGCCAGCAGCCCCTACAGGGCCACGAACACCGGGGAGCTGTTTTTT
TRBD1 TRBJ1-2 - TRBV11-2 CASSSTGGNYGYTF TGTGCCAGCAGCTCGACAGGGGGGAACTATGGCTACACCTTC
TRBD2 TRBJ2-5 - TRBV5-4 CASSKGLAGGEVETQYF TGTGCCAGCAGCAAAGGACTAGCGGGGGGTGAAGTGGAGACCCAGTACTTC
- TRBJ1-1 few TRBV7-9 CASSPHTTGPGEAFF TGTGCCAGCAGCCCCCATACGACAGGCCCGGGTGAAGCTTTCTTT
- TRBJ1-1 - TRBV14 CASSPGPFDNTEAFF TGTGCCAGCAGCCCTGGGCCATTTGATAACACTGAAGCTTTCTTT
TRBD1 TRBJ1-2 - TRBV6-5 CASTRTGGYYGYTF TGTGCCAGCACCCGGACAGGGGGCTACTATGGCTACACCTTC
- TRBJ1-2 - TRBV5-5 CASSLRAGNYGYTF TGTGCCAGCAGCCTCCGGGCAGGGAACTATGGCTACACCTTC